Listed below are T cell receptor beta chains from one sample, sequenced in a study of CD8 T cells in ankylosing spondylitis. Using its own MiXCR run on the 5' RACE reads, TCRdb lists one record per CDR3 protein. This sample carries under 150,000 distinct CDR3 sequences, 10% to 12% of them seen once, and the ten largest clones take approximately 4%. Sequenced material: blood, either unsorted or a sorted T cell fraction (not recorded which). Every receptor here comes from a female donor with ankylosing spondylitis or in good health (not recorded which). CDR3s include the opening cysteine and the closing phenylalanine or tryptophan. The D gene is left open where the match is weak. Rows give clone size only sometimes, using once, few, many, or a class for an expanded clone.

DNA,CDR3,V,J,D,size,length
TGCGCCAGCAGCTTGGAACAGGAGGCCGGAGATACGCAGTATTTT,CASSLEQEAGDTQYF,TRBV5-1,TRBJ2-3,.,.,15
TGTGCCACCAGCAGACCGCTACAGGGAGATGAGCAGTTCTTC,CATSRPLQGDEQFF,TRBV15,TRBJ2-1,.,.,14
TGCAGTGCTACCCCCGCTCGTCGGGGCACTGAGCAGTACTTC,CSATPARRGTEQYF,TRBV20-1,TRBJ2-7,.,many,14
TGCAGTGCTTGGGGGGCGGGAGAACAAAACCCCAGCTCCTACGAGCAGTACTTC,CSAWGAGEQNPSSYEQYF,TRBV20-1,TRBJ2-7,.,many,18
TGCGCCAGCAGCTTGGGGACGGAAAATCAGCCCCAGCATTTT,CASSLGTENQPQHF,TRBV5-1,TRBJ1-5,.,many,14
TGCGCCAGCAGCCTGTCTGGGGCTCAAAACACTGAAGCTTTCTTT,CASSLSGAQNTEAFF,TRBV5-1,TRBJ1-1,.,many,15
TGTGCCAGCAGCTTTACAGTGCCGGTGAACACTGAAGCTTTCTTT,CASSFTVPVNTEAFF,TRBV5-5,TRBJ1-1,.,many,15
TGTGCCAGCAGTTCCCAGGGTGGCACCGGGGAGCTGTTTTTT,CASSSQGGTGELFF,TRBV28,TRBJ2-2,.,few,14
TGTGCCAGCAGCTTAAGATTGGCGGGATCTCAGCCCCAGCATTTT,CASSLRLAGSQPQHF,TRBV7-2,TRBJ1-5,.,many,15
TGCAGTGCTAGCGGGCGGGGGGGTATCTACGAGCAGTACTTC,CSASGRGGIYEQYF,TRBV20-1,TRBJ2-7,TRBD2,few,14
TGTGCCAGTAGTATAGATAGGGCCGGAAACTATGGCTACACCTTC,CASSIDRAGNYGYTF,TRBV19,TRBJ1-2,.,few,15
TGTGCCAGCAGCGTAACGACAGGGGGCGAGCAGTTCTTC,CASSVTTGGEQFF,TRBV9,TRBJ2-1,TRBD1,many,13
TGTGCCAGCAGCTTAGGCTTTACAGGGTCACAGTACTTC,CASSLGFTGSQYF,TRBV7-9,TRBJ2-7,.,many,13
TGCGCCAGCAGCTTGACTAGCGGGATGGCCGATACGCAGTATTTT,CASSLTSGMADTQYF,TRBV4-1,TRBJ2-3,TRBD2,many,15
TGTGCCAGCAGTTACCGCAGCATGAACACTGAAGCTTTCTTT,CASSYRSMNTEAFF,TRBV6-5,TRBJ1-1,.,many,14
TGTGCCGCTAGCGGGAATCTCTCGGATGAGCAGTTCTTC,CAASGNLSDEQFF,TRBV2,TRBJ2-1,TRBD2,many,13
TGTGCCAGCAGTTTGATTGCAGGAGGGGAAAAACTGTTTTTT,CASSLIAGGEKLFF,TRBV12-3/TRBV12-4,TRBJ1-4,.,.,14
TGCGCCAGCAGCTTGAGACTAGGAAAACACGAGCAGTACTTC,CASSLRLGKHEQYF,TRBV5-1,TRBJ2-7,.,.,14
TGTGCCAGCAGTTTACCCCCACCTCGGGAGACCCAGTACTTC,CASSLPPPRETQYF,TRBV28,TRBJ2-5,.,many,14
TGTGCCATCAGTGAGCTCCTGGAGGGGCGCTCCTACGAGCAGTACTTC,CAISELLEGRSYEQYF,TRBV10-3,TRBJ2-7,.,many,16
TGTGCCAGCAGCTTCGGGGTCTTAGATAACTATGGCTACACCTTC,CASSFGVLDNYGYTF,TRBV11-2,TRBJ1-2,.,many,15
TGTGCCAGCAGTTTGGATCGTGCTAGCGGGGGAGGTATTGAGCAGTTCTTC,CASSLDRASGGGIEQFF,TRBV27,TRBJ2-1,TRBD2,few,17
TGCAGTGCAATAGGCCCAGGAGCGGAGACCCAGTACTTC,CSAIGPGAETQYF,TRBV20-1,TRBJ2-5,.,many,13
TGTGCCAGCAGTCCAGACCATAGCTCCTACAATGAGCAGTTCTTC,CASSPDHSSYNEQFF,TRBV28,TRBJ2-1,.,many,15
TGTGCCAGCAGCGACAGGACAGGGGACGGCTACACCTTC,CASSDRTGDGYTF,TRBV3-1,TRBJ1-2,TRBD1,many,13
TGTGCCAGCAGCTTAGTGCCCGTTAGCTCCTATAATTCACCCCTCCACTTT,CASSLVPVSSYNSPLHF,TRBV7-8,TRBJ1-6,.,many,17
TGTGCCAGCCAAGGGTCGATCGCCTACGAGCAGTACTTC,CASQGSIAYEQYF,TRBV6-1,TRBJ2-7,.,many,13
TGTGCCAGCAGCTTAGGGGTTTCGGGCTCTGGAAACACCATATATTTT,CASSLGVSGSGNTIYF,TRBV7-8,TRBJ1-3,.,many,16
TGTGCCAGCACGACTGGACAGGGAGATGAAAAACTGTTTTTT,CASTTGQGDEKLFF,TRBV12-3/TRBV12-4,TRBJ1-4,TRBD1,once,14
TGTGCCAGCAGCTCCCCCGGGACAGACCTTATGGAGCAGTACTTC,CASSSPGTDLMEQYF,TRBV5-6,TRBJ2-7,TRBD1,many,15
TGTGCCAGCTCACCACCGGAGGGCTTCCTCTACGAGCAGTACTTC,CASSPPEGFLYEQYF,TRBV18,TRBJ2-7,.,many,15
TGTGCCAGTAGTATAAGCCCCCCTAGCGGGAGTTACGAGCAGTACTTC,CASSISPPSGSYEQYF,TRBV19,TRBJ2-7,TRBD2,.,16
TGTGCCAGCAATTTTCTTCCGGGACAGGGTTACTACAATGAGCAGTTCTTC,CASNFLPGQGYYNEQFF,TRBV7-2,TRBJ2-1,TRBD1,many,17
TGTGCCAGCAGCCCCAGACGGGGGGGTGCCGATACGCAGTATTTT,CASSPRRGGADTQYF,TRBV3-1,TRBJ2-3,TRBD2,.,15
TGCGCCAGCAGCCAGACTAGCGTTGGACCCTACGAGCAGTACTTC,CASSQTSVGPYEQYF,TRBV5-1,TRBJ2-7,TRBD2,many,15
TGCGCCAGCAGCTCGGCGGGAAACTACAATGAGCAGTTCTTC,CASSSAGNYNEQFF,TRBV5-1,TRBJ2-1,.,many,14
TGTGCCAGCAGCTCCCTCGGCGCACTTGGCACCAATGAGCAGTTCTTC,CASSSLGALGTNEQFF,TRBV6-2/TRBV6-3,TRBJ2-1,.,few,16
TGTGCCAGCACGGGAGGAGGGGCGGAATCTTACTACGAGCAGTACTTC,CASTGGGAESYYEQYF,TRBV28,TRBJ2-7,TRBD2,many,16
TGTGCCAGCAGTTTGGCTAACAATGAGCAGTTCTTC,CASSLANNEQFF,TRBV28,TRBJ2-1,.,.,12